The 19 T cell receptor beta chains below all came from one sample that was sequenced in a study of shared clonotypes between healthy human individuals. Assay: immunoSEQ multiplex PCR; the TCRdb copy retains only in-frame clones and omits some. Seen here are approximately 1.4 million clones, nearly 99% observed once, and the top ten hold about 0.4%. Sequenced sample: naive CD4+ T cells sorted from blood. Subset noted: CD45RA+ positively selected. The receptor set was obtained from a man aged 25-40 years in good health.

The V call is TRBV11-2, the J call TRBJ2-7; 8 bases agree with TRBD2. Looked up from germline, CDR1 is SGHAT and CDR2 is FQNNGV. This CDR3 contains 14 residues. V lost 7 bases and J lost 2; bases outside the gene matches: 7. The CDR3 loop reads CASNFERGPYEQYF. DNA of the CDR3: TGTGCCAGCAACTTCGAGCGGGGGCCCTACGAGCAGTACTTC.

The J gene is TRBJ2-7, the V gene TRBV9; D possibly corresponds to TRBD1 (5 bases). The V gene's germline CDR1 is SGDLS and CDR2 YYNGEE. The CDR3 runs to 15 residues. V was shortened by 0 bases and J by 3 bases, with 13 bases between the two germline ends. The DNA for the CDR3 is TGTGCCAGCAGCGTAGGGATGGGGCCTAACTACGAGCAGTACTTC. This gives the protein CASSVGMGPNYEQYF.

This clone was found once. The CDR3 sequence: CASSLARISSYEQYF. Here the CDR3 DNA reads TGTGCCAGCAGCTTAGCCAGGATTAGCTCCTACGAGCAGTACTTC. V usage is TRBV7-9 and J usage is TRBJ2-7, with D unresolved. Trimming stripped 0 bases from V and 0 bases from J, with 9 bases between. The germline CDR1 and CDR2 sequences are SEHNR and FQNEAQ (reference sequence). The CDR3 consists of 15 residues.

The chain recombines TRBV5-4 with TRBJ2-3; 10 bases fit TRBD2. The V and J ends lost 4 bases and 6 bases, in that order; junction bases with no gene match: 11. This CDR3 comprises 16 residues. CDR1 is SGHNT, CDR2 YYREEE, per germline (reference sequence). The DNA for the CDR3 is TGTGCCAGCAGCCTCCTCGCTAGCGGGAGCGGTGATACGCAGTATTTT. It encodes CASSLLASGSGDTQYF. The full variable domain, its missing parts supplied by reference TRBV5-4 and TRBJ2-3, is ETGVTQSPTHLIKTRGQQVTLRCSSQSGHNTVSWYQQALGQGPQFIFQYYREEENGRGNFPPRFSGLQFPNYSSELNVNALELDDSALYLCASSLLASGSGDTQYFGPGTRLTVL.

The chain is built from TRBV5-1 and TRBJ2-7, with a possible D match to TRBD1 (5 bases). The length of the CDR3 is 14 residues. Trimming took 4 bases from V and 6 from J, leaving 17 bases between them. Per germline, CDR1 SGHRS and CDR2 YFSETQ. In nucleotides, the CDR3 is TGCGCCAGCAGCGCTGGCCAGGGTATGGGCGAGCAGTACTTC. This translates into CASSAGQGMGEQYF.

This chain connects TRBV7-3 to TRBJ2-1, with D maybe TRBD1 (6 bases). This CDR3 has 14 amino acids. The V gene lost 4 bases and the J gene lost 0 bases, with 7 bases spanning the gap. The germline CDR1 and CDR2 sequences are SGHTA and FQGTGA. The CDR3 nucleotides read TGTGCCAGCAGCTCGGACAGCTCCTACAATGAGCAGTTCTTC. Amino acid sequence: CASSSDSSYNEQFF. Together with reference TRBV7-3 and TRBJ2-1, the CDR3 gives the full variable domain: GAGVSQTPSNKVTEKGKYVELRCDPISGHTALYWYRQSLGQGPEFLIYFQGTGAADDSGLPNDRFFAVRPEGSVSTLKIQRTERGDSAVYLCASSSDSSYNEQFFGPGTRLTVL.

The chain couples TRBV5-1 to TRBJ2-3, with TRBD2 matching over 10 bases. CDR1 SGHRS and CDR2 YFSETQ come from the germline V gene. The length of the CDR3 is 16 residues. V shed 3 bases, J shed 5 bases, and the junction held 9 bases outside the gene matches. The CDR3: CASSSLAGGEKDTQYF. CDR3 in DNA: TGCGCCAGCAGCTCCTTAGCGGGAGGAGAGAAAGATACGCAGTATTTT. Full variable domain (rest looked up from reference TRBV5-1 and TRBJ2-3): KAGVTQTPRYLIKTRGQQVTLSCSPISGHRSVSWYQQTPGQGLQFLFEYFSETQRNKGNFPGRFSGRQFSNSRSEMNVSTLELGDSALYLCASSSLAGGEKDTQYFGPGTRLTVL.

The rearrangement joins TRBV18 to TRBJ2-2; D gene uncertain. The CDR3 runs to 16 residues. Germline CDR1 KGHSH, CDR2 LQKENI. Trimming took off 0 bases at V and 3 bases at J, with 11 bases between the two ends. This CDR3 is CASSPPGMGHTGELFF. The CDR3 nucleotides read TGTGCCAGCTCACCACCGGGGATGGGTCACACCGGGGAGCTGTTTTTT.

This rearrangement joins TRBV6-6 to TRBJ1-5; TRBD1 matches at 9 bases. Germline lookup yields CDR1 MNHNY and CDR2 SVGAGI (reference sequence). V shed 6 bases, J shed 5 bases, and the junction held 11 bases outside the gene matches. The CDR3 has 16 residues. CDR3 coding DNA: TGTGCCAGCAGCTCCCGGGACAGGGTCGTCGATCAGCCCCAGCATTTT. It specifies CASSSRDRVVDQPQHF.

V usage is TRBV10-2 and J usage is TRBJ1-4; no firm D call. CDR1 and CDR2 from the germline V gene are WSHSY and SAAADI. Trimming shortened V by 4 bases and J by 6 bases, and 9 bases separated the two germline ends. The CDR3 length is 13 residues. This CDR3 reads CASSGGIYEKLFF. As DNA, the CDR3 is TGCGCCAGCAGTGGAGGTATCTATGAAAAACTGTTTTTT.

The chain uses TRBV9 and TRBJ2-7; 7 bases align to TRBD1. The CDR3 is made up of 15 amino acids. J gave up 3 bases and V 2 bases, and 8 bases lay outside the gene matches. CDR1 is SGDLS, CDR2 YYNGEE, per germline. The DNA for the CDR3 is TGTGCCAGCAGCGTTAGAGGGGGCAGCTACTACGAGCAGTACTTC. Encoded protein: CASSVRGGSYYEQYF.

The chain couples TRBV7-6 to TRBJ1-2; D may be TRBD1 (6 bases). V gave up 2 bases and J gave up 2 bases, with 12 bases separating them. This CDR3 is built from 15 residues. CDR1 and CDR2 (germline): SGHVS, FNYEAQ. CDR3 residues: CASSLLTGVNYGYTF. In DNA form, the CDR3 reads TGTGCCAGCAGCTTATTGACAGGAGTAAACTATGGCTACACCTTC.

This rearrangement joins TRBV27 to TRBJ2-7; 8 positions agree with TRBD2. J lost 2 bases, V lost 6 bases, and 6 bases had no gene match. CDR3 length equals 14 residues. The V gene's germline CDR1 is MNHEY and CDR2 SMNVEV (reference sequence). CDR3 DNA sequence: TGTGCCAGCAGACCAAGCGGGAGTCCCTACGAGCAGTACTTC. It specifies CASRPSGSPYEQYF.

The V call is TRBV9, the J call TRBJ2-1; D unclear. The germline gives CDR1 SGDLS, CDR2 YYNGEE. The CDR3 is 18 amino acids. V gave up 3 bases and J gave up 5 bases, with 24 bases separating them. The CDR3 protein is CASSAYHALDGLHNEQFF. The CDR3 DNA follows: TGTGCCAGCAGCGCATACCATGCTTTGGACGGTCTCCACAATGAGCAGTTCTTC.

Remarks on this clone: Other DNA sequences in this specimen translate into the identical CDR3. The chain recombines TRBV30 with TRBJ1-1; D remains unclear. V lost 5 bases, J lost 2 bases, and 3 bases lay in between. This CDR3 is 10 amino acids long. Germline assignment: CDR1 GTSNPN and CDR2 SVGIG (reference sequence). The CDR3 loop is CAWANTEAFF. As DNA, the CDR3 is TGTGCCTGGGCAAACACTGAAGCTTTCTTT.

The chain carries TRBV10-3 and TRBJ1-2, with D unclear. CDR1 and CDR2 (germline): ENHRY, SYGVKD. This CDR3 is 15 amino acids long. The V gene lost 4 bases and the J gene lost 4 bases, with 16 bases spanning the gap. This chain's CDR3 is CAISAPDIPSYGYTF. CDR3 DNA sequence: TGTGCCATCAGTGCCCCCGACATCCCGAGCTATGGCTACACCTTC.

The chain recombines TRBV19 with TRBJ1-1, with D possibly matching TRBD1 (5 bases). The CDR3 is made up of 16 amino acids. Germline-derived CDR1 and CDR2 are LNHDA and SQIVND (reference sequence). The germline V and J ends were trimmed by 5 bases and 4 bases, with 20 bases remaining between them. The chain's CDR3 is CASSAPGHPVTTEAFF. The CDR3 nucleotides read TGTGCCAGTAGTGCACCCGGACACCCGGTGACCACTGAAGCTTTCTTT.

The genes are TRBV6-5 and TRBJ1-4; 11 bases align to TRBD1. V was pared by 6 bases and J by 11 bases, with 11 bases of the junction left unmatched. The germline gives CDR1 MNHEY, CDR2 SVGAGI. This CDR3 is built from 15 residues. CDR3 coding DNA: TGTGCCAGCAGCCCGACCGGGACAGGGGGGCTGAAACTGTTTTTT. Its protein product is CASSPTGTGGLKLFF.

V is TRBV2 and J is TRBJ2-3, with TRBD2 matching 10 bases. This CDR3 spans 16 amino acids. The V gene's germline CDR1 is SNHLY and CDR2 FYNNEI. The J segment lost 2 bases and the V segment lost 6 bases, leaving 8 bases of the junction unmatched. CDR3: CASRRLAGFSTDTQYF. The CDR3 region has the DNA TGTGCCAGCAGGAGACTAGCGGGCTTTTCCACAGATACGCAGTATTTT.